This T cell receptor beta chain was obtained from a study of blood T cells in healthy people across ages. Trimming removed 5 bases from V and 3 bases from J; junction bases left unmatched: 6. Germline V CDR1 and CDR2: SGHTA, FQGNSA. The CDR3 runs 14 residues. The use of a sample-barcoded 5' primer and a J-beta primer mix characterized a second PCR of 7 to 11 cycles. MiXCR, run by TCRdb on the 5' RACE reads, gives a single entry per CDR3 protein. The sample records around 870,000 distinct CDR3 sequences, about 30% being singletons. This receptor was taken from a woman of 80 years or more in good health. J is TRBJ2-7 and V is TRBV7-2; 8 bases are shared with TRBD2. The sample comprised blood. CDR3 loop: CASSTGAGGYEQYF. Written as DNA, the CDR3 is TGTGCCAGCAGCACAGGTGCGGGGGGCTACGAGCAGTACTTC.